A selection of T cell receptor beta chains follows, all from one sample in a study of T cells in Graves' hyperthyroidism and ophthalmopathy. TCRdb independently ran MiXCR on the multiplex PCR reads; one entry per CDR3 protein. The table records about 720,000 distinct CDR3 sequences, approximately 19% of them present only once. The source material was blood. The receptor source for this set is a woman between 45 and 65 years old with Graves' hyperthyroidism that later progressed to Graves' ophthalmopathy. Both conserved end residues are part of each CDR3. The order of the fields is V gene, D gene, clone size, J gene, CDR3 protein, CDR3 DNA. The D gene is left open where the match is weak. For some rows the clone size is stated as once, few or many, or as a class when expanded; others skip it.

v_call: TRBV5-4
d_call: .
clone_size: .
j_call: TRBJ2-6
cdr3_aa: CASSRGGPGANVLTF
cdr3_nt: TGTGCCAGCAGCAGAGGGGGGCCTGGGGCCAACGTCCTGACTTTC

v_call: TRBV6-2/TRBV6-3
d_call: TRBD2
clone_size: .
j_call: TRBJ2-2
cdr3_aa: CASRLSGGINTGELFF
cdr3_nt: TGTGCCAGCAGACTTAGCGGGGGGATCAACACCGGGGAGCTGTTTTTT

v_call: TRBV27
d_call: .
clone_size: .
j_call: TRBJ1-6
cdr3_aa: CASSPRVQGPYNSPLHF
cdr3_nt: TGTGCCAGCAGTCCCCGCGTACAGGGTCCCTATAATTCACCCCTCCACTTT

v_call: TRBV15
d_call: .
clone_size: few
j_call: TRBJ1-4
cdr3_aa: CATSRVDFSTNEKLFF
cdr3_nt: TGTGCCACCAGCAGAGTTGACTTTTCAACTAATGAAAAACTGTTTTTT

v_call: TRBV6-9
d_call: TRBD2
clone_size: .
j_call: TRBJ2-5
cdr3_aa: CASSYLSSGEETQYF
cdr3_nt: TGTGCCAGCAGTTATTTGTCTAGCGGGGAAGAGACCCAGTACTTC

v_call: TRBV28
d_call: .
clone_size: .
j_call: TRBJ1-6
cdr3_aa: CASSFRSGVDSPLHF
cdr3_nt: TGTGCCAGCAGTTTTAGGTCAGGGGTTGATTCACCCCTCCACTTT

v_call: TRBV20-1
d_call: .
clone_size: .
j_call: TRBJ2-2
cdr3_aa: CSASGPGELFF
cdr3_nt: TGCAGTGCTAGTGGTCCCGGGGAGCTGTTTTTT

v_call: TRBV20-1
d_call: TRBD1
clone_size: .
j_call: TRBJ2-4
cdr3_aa: CSAIPGQGWNIQYF
cdr3_nt: TGCAGTGCTATACCGGGACAGGGATGGAACATTCAGTACTTC

v_call: TRBV5-1
d_call: .
clone_size: .
j_call: TRBJ2-2
cdr3_aa: CASRWWPATATTGELFF
cdr3_nt: TGCGCCAGCAGGTGGTGGCCCGCGACAGCGACCACCGGGGAGCTGTTTTTT

v_call: TRBV20-1
d_call: TRBD2
clone_size: many
j_call: TRBJ2-3
cdr3_aa: CSVGSGGDTQYF
cdr3_nt: TGCAGTGTTGGTAGCGGGGGGGATACGCAGTATTTT

v_call: TRBV11-2
d_call: .
clone_size: .
j_call: TRBJ2-2
cdr3_aa: CASSHDPGDTGELFF
cdr3_nt: TGTGCCAGCAGTCATGACCCGGGTGACACCGGGGAGCTGTTTTTT

v_call: TRBV6-1
d_call: .
clone_size: many
j_call: TRBJ2-5
cdr3_aa: CASSEAGVLRETQYF
cdr3_nt: TGTGCCAGCAGTGAAGCAGGGGTGTTGAGAGAGACCCAGTACTTC

v_call: TRBV3-1
d_call: TRBD1
clone_size: few
j_call: TRBJ2-6
cdr3_aa: CASSPTGTGHSGANVLTF
cdr3_nt: TGTGCCAGCAGCCCAACCGGGACAGGGCACTCTGGGGCCAACGTCCTGACTTTC

v_call: TRBV9
d_call: .
clone_size: .
j_call: TRBJ1-3
cdr3_aa: CASSVGGDGNTIYF
cdr3_nt: TGTGCCAGCAGCGTAGGCGGAGATGGAAACACCATATATTTT

v_call: TRBV27
d_call: .
clone_size: .
j_call: TRBJ2-1
cdr3_aa: CASKGLLHNEQFF
cdr3_nt: TGTGCCAGCAAAGGACTCTTACACAATGAGCAGTTCTTC

v_call: TRBV7-9
d_call: TRBD1
clone_size: many
j_call: TRBJ1-1
cdr3_aa: CASSKVGQVETEAFF
cdr3_nt: TGTGCCAGCAGCAAAGTGGGACAGGTTGAGACTGAAGCTTTCTTT

v_call: TRBV6-2/TRBV6-3
d_call: .
clone_size: many
j_call: TRBJ1-1
cdr3_aa: CASSYSPYGVGSTEAFF
cdr3_nt: TGTGCCAGCAGTTACTCCCCGTACGGGGTGGGGAGCACTGAAGCTTTCTTT

v_call: TRBV19
d_call: TRBD2
clone_size: .
j_call: TRBJ2-1
cdr3_aa: CASIPTSGASYEQFF
cdr3_nt: TGTGCCAGTATTCCGACTAGCGGGGCCTCCTATGAGCAGTTCTTC

v_call: TRBV6-2/TRBV6-3
d_call: TRBD1
clone_size: many
j_call: TRBJ1-1
cdr3_aa: CASSYTPGQGVANTEAFF
cdr3_nt: TGTGCCAGCAGTTACACGCCGGGACAGGGGGTGGCAAACACTGAAGCTTTCTTT

v_call: TRBV11-1
d_call: .
clone_size: many
j_call: TRBJ1-1
cdr3_aa: CASSRFRDLEAFF
cdr3_nt: TGTGCCAGCAGCCGTTTCCGGGACTTGGAAGCTTTCTTT

v_call: TRBV9
d_call: TRBD1
clone_size: few
j_call: TRBJ1-1
cdr3_aa: CASSEWDRSEAFF
cdr3_nt: TGTGCCAGCAGCGAATGGGACAGGTCTGAAGCTTTCTTT

v_call: TRBV19
d_call: TRBD1
clone_size: .
j_call: TRBJ1-1
cdr3_aa: CASSVPDRMNTEAFF
cdr3_nt: TGTGCCAGTAGCGTTCCGGACAGGATGAACACTGAAGCTTTCTTT

v_call: TRBV29-1
d_call: .
clone_size: many
j_call: TRBJ2-5
cdr3_aa: CSARDSKETQYF
cdr3_nt: TGCAGCGCGCGGGACTCAAAAGAGACCCAGTACTTC

v_call: TRBV3-1
d_call: .
clone_size: .
j_call: TRBJ1-1
cdr3_aa: CASSRGTVTEAFF
cdr3_nt: TGTGCCAGCAGTCGAGGGACGGTGACTGAAGCTTTCTTT

v_call: TRBV20-1
d_call: TRBD1
clone_size: .
j_call: TRBJ1-2
cdr3_aa: CSARDGTGVFHYTF
cdr3_nt: TGCAGTGCTAGAGATGGGACAGGCGTCTTTCACTACACCTTC

v_call: TRBV12-3/TRBV12-4
d_call: .
clone_size: many
j_call: TRBJ1-5
cdr3_aa: CASSLDPGASNQPQHF
cdr3_nt: TGTGCCAGCAGTTTAGACCCGGGGGCGTCAAATCAGCCCCAGCATTTT

v_call: TRBV20-1
d_call: .
clone_size: once
j_call: TRBJ1-1
cdr3_aa: CSAGRMNTEAFF
cdr3_nt: TGCAGTGCGGGAAGGATGAACACTGAAGCTTTCTTT

v_call: TRBV12-3/TRBV12-4
d_call: .
clone_size: few
j_call: TRBJ1-5
cdr3_aa: CASSLLAGNQPQHF
cdr3_nt: TGTGCCAGCAGTTTACTGGCGGGCAATCAGCCCCAGCATTTT

v_call: TRBV6-1
d_call: .
clone_size: .
j_call: TRBJ2-1
cdr3_aa: CASTVVRGKPPFNEQFF
cdr3_nt: TGTGCCAGCACCGTCGTCAGGGGAAAGCCTCCGTTCAATGAGCAGTTCTTC